The 14 T cell receptor beta chains below all came from one sample that was sequenced in a study of early T cells in non-severe SARS-CoV-2 infection. TCRdb reprocessed the 5' RACE reads via MiXCR and lists one record per CDR3 protein. The sample includes about 42,000 distinct CDR3 sequences, about 7% of them seen just once. The sequenced sample consisted of whole blood. Receptors originate from an adult who was a healthcare worker with PCR-confirmed SARS-CoV-2 infection or an uninfected control (not recorded which).

The chain is built from TRBV4-2 and TRBJ1-6; D remains unclear. V shed 1 base and J shed 7 bases, with 11 bases lying between them. CDR1 LGHNA and CDR2 YNFKEQ come from the germline V gene. The CDR3 contains 15 residues. The CDR3 DNA reads TGTGCCAGCAGCCAAGGGCGGGAGCGGAATTCACCCCTCCACTTT. Its protein product is CASSQGRERNSPLHF.

This chain uses TRBV4-1 with TRBJ1-2; TRBD1 matches 7 bases. Trimming cost V 1 base and J 6 bases; bases outside gene matches: 11. This CDR3 comprises 16 residues. Germline CDR1 reads MGHRA; CDR2 reads YSYEKL. This CDR3 reads CASSQAHRGFSDGYTF. CDR3 sequence (DNA): TGCGCCAGCAGCCAAGCCCACAGGGGTTTCTCGGATGGCTACACCTTC.

This clonotype was detected only a few times. The genes are TRBV25-1 and TRBJ2-4; possible D gene TRBD1, 6 bases. This CDR3 has 15 amino acids. Germline V gene lookup returns CDR1 MGHDK and CDR2 SYGVNS. V shed 1 base and J shed 8 bases, with 15 bases lying between them. The CDR3 DNA sequence: TGTGCCAGCAGTGAATGGGGCGACAGGTTGGACATTCAGTACTTC. Translated: CASSEWGDRLDIQYF.

This clonotype showed up just a few times. V and J are TRBV6-2 or TRBV6-3 and TRBJ1-2, with D perhaps TRBD1 (6 bases). The CDR3 sequence is 15 residues long. From germline, CDR1 is MNHEY and CDR2 SVGEGT. V shed 5 bases and J shed 6 bases, with 19 bases lying between them. The CDR3 region is CASSRPTGSGNGYTF. In DNA, the CDR3 is TGTGCCAGCAGTCGCCCGACAGGCTCGGGCAATGGCTACACCTTC.

This clonotype was recorded at least ten times. The chain has TRBV7-9 and TRBJ2-7; D might be TRBD2 (5 bases). This CDR3 is built from 15 residues. The V and J ends lost 7 bases and 3 bases respectively, with 19 bases between them. From germline, CDR1 is SEHNR and CDR2 FQNEAQ (reference sequence). CDR3 in amino acids: CASTSTSSEGYEQYF. As DNA, the CDR3 is TGTGCCAGCACCTCCACTTCGTCAGAGGGCTACGAGCAGTACTTC.

This clonotype has a count of ten or more. This CDR3 is CASSLPTAYNEQFF. CDR3 in DNA: TGTGCCAGCAGCTTACCGACAGCCTACAATGAGCAGTTCTTC. V gene TRBV7-9 combines with J gene TRBJ2-1, with D perhaps matching TRBD1 (5 bases). V lost 2 bases to trimming and J lost 2 bases, with 7 bases between them. Germline assignment: CDR1 SEHNR and CDR2 FQNEAQ (reference sequence). The CDR3 is 14 amino acids.

This clonotype was observed a few times. The V gene is TRBV3-1, the J gene TRBJ1-1; no clear D gene. This CDR3 is 14 amino acids long. V lost 2 bases to trimming and J lost 3 bases, with 10 bases between them. The germline V gene encodes CDR1 LGHDT and CDR2 YNNKEL (reference sequence). CDR3 coding DNA: TGTGCCAGCAGCCAAAATCCAGGTTACACTGAAGCTTTCTTT. It specifies CASSQNPGYTEAFF.

This clonotype was counted many times. The chain has TRBV5-6 and TRBJ1-2; a weak D match, TRBD1 (6 bases). Germline V gene data show CDR1 as SGHDT and CDR2 as YYEEEE. Trimming stripped 4 bases from V and 0 bases from J, with 7 bases between. The CDR3 extends over 13 amino acids. The CDR3 region is CASSRDTNYGYTF. The CDR3 DNA reads as TGTGCCAGCAGCCGGGACACTAACTATGGCTACACCTTC.

This clonotype was detected only a few times. The chain recombines TRBV11-2 with TRBJ1-3; D remains unclear. Deletions cut 0 bases from V and 0 bases from J, with 12 bases between. The length of the CDR3 is 17 residues. Germline CDR1 is SGHAT and CDR2 is FQNNGV. The CDR3, as DNA: TGTGCCAGCAGCTTAGATTCTCGCAGCTACTCTGGAAACACCATATATTTT. Translation gives CASSLDSRSYSGNTIYF.

This clonotype showed up many times. The V call is TRBV12-3 or TRBV12-4, the J call TRBJ2-1, with a tentative D call TRBD2 (6 bases). The CDR3 covers 14 residues. V lost 3 bases, J lost 5 bases, and 11 bases lay in between. The CDR3 bases are TGTGCCAGCAGTTTGGGGGACTTGAACAATGAGCAGTTCTTC. Its protein product is CASSLGDLNNEQFF.

This clonotype was detected a few times. This CDR3 is CSALSGTFGYTF. CDR3 nucleotides: TGCAGTGCCCTCAGCGGCACCTTTGGCTACACCTTC. This chain links TRBV20-1 with TRBJ1-2; D not resolved. V was trimmed by 6 bases and J by 7 bases, leaving 15 bases between them. The CDR3 is 12 amino acids. The germline V gene has CDR1 DFQATT and CDR2 SNEGSKA (reference sequence).

There are a few counts of this clonotype. This chain connects TRBV9 to TRBJ2-7; 7 bases align to TRBD1. The CDR3 runs 15 residues. Germline lookup yields CDR1 SGDLS and CDR2 YYNGEE. V shed 0 bases, J shed 0 bases, and the junction held 3 bases outside the gene matches. This CDR3 is CASSVGGQNSYEQYF. DNA for the CDR3: TGTGCCAGCAGCGTAGGGGGACAGAACTCCTACGAGCAGTACTTC.

This clonotype has more than one count but fewer than ten. This rearrangement joins TRBV20-1 to TRBJ2-3; D not resolved. Germline-derived CDR1 and CDR2 are DFQATT and SNEGSKA (reference sequence). V was cut by 5 bases and J by 6 bases, with 12 bases left in between. This CDR3 is 12 amino acids long. DNA of the CDR3: TGCAGTGCTCGGCCGAGTTTGGATACGCAGTATTTT. The encoded protein is CSARPSLDTQYF.

A few counts support this clonotype. The chain carries TRBV7-3 and TRBJ1-1; 7 positions agree with TRBD1. Per the germline V gene, CDR1 is SGHTA and CDR2 is FQGTGA. The CDR3 sequence is 13 residues long. V lost 0 bases to trimming and J lost 7 bases; unmatched junction nucleotides: 2. CDR3 coding DNA: TGTGCCAGCAGCTTAACCTGGGACAGTGAAGCTTTCTTT. Translated, it gives CASSLTWDSEAFF.